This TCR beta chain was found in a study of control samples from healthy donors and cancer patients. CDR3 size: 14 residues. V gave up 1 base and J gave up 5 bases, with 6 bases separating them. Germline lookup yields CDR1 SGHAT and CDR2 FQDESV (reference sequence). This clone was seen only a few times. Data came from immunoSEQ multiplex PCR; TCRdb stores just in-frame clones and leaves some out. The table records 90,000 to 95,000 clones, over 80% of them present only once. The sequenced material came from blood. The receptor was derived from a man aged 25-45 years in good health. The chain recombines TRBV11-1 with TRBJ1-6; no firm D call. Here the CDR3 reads CASSLDSNNSPLHF. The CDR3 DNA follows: TGTGCCAGCAGCTTAGACAGTAATAATTCACCCCTCCACTTT.